The 32 T cell receptor beta chains listed next were all sequenced from one sample in a study of blood T cells in healthy people across ages. For the second PCR, which ran for roughly 7 to 11 cycles, a sample-barcoded 5' primer and a J-beta primer mix were used. Using its own MiXCR run on the 5' RACE reads, TCRdb lists one record per CDR3 protein. This table has 800,000 to 1,300,000 distinct CDR3 sequences, less than 25% appearing once. The sample was also linked to a second study, of T cells of mothers and their children.

The sequenced material came from blood. These receptors all stem from a girl aged 2 to 9 in good health.

The chain employs TRBV6-1 and TRBJ2-3; possibly TRBD2 for D (5 bases). The CDR3 is 16 amino acids. V lost 2 bases to trimming and J lost 4 bases, with 16 bases between them. Germline CDR1 is MNHNS and CDR2 is SASEGT. The CDR3 region has the DNA TGTGCCAGCAGTGAAATGTACCGGAGGCGGGCAGATACGCAGTATTTT. It is translated as CASSEMYRRRADTQYF.

This clonotype appeared a few times. The gene calls are TRBV29-1 and TRBJ2-1; the match to TRBD2 covers 12 bases. J lost 12 bases, V lost 3 bases, and 18 bases had no gene match. The V gene's germline CDR1 is SQVTM and CDR2 ANQGSEA. This CDR3 is built from 17 residues. CDR3 sequence reads: CSVDNDFQGLAGFWQFF. DNA for the CDR3: TGCAGCGTTGACAATGATTTTCAAGGACTAGCGGGATTCTGGCAGTTCTTC.

In its sample, this clonotype was seen a few times. A junction boundary mismatches the germline segment, possibly from a read error. The chain recombines TRBV2 with TRBJ2-5, with 10 bases that match TRBD2. This CDR3 has 14 residues. CDR1 and CDR2 (germline): SNHLY, FYNNEI. CDR3 loop: CASSEGLAEETQYF. CDR3 sequence (DNA): TGTGCCAGCAGCGAAGGACTAGCGGAAGAGACCCAGTACTTC.

Concerning this clonotype: Since a much larger clone is just one base distant, this may be a read error. The chain joins TRBV20-1 to TRBJ2-5; unclear D gene. V dropped 4 bases and J dropped 5 bases, with 5 bases sitting between them. Germline V CDR1 and CDR2: DFQATT, SNEGSKA (reference sequence). The CDR3 is 10 residues long. The CDR3 protein is CSANLETQYF. The CDR3, as DNA: TGCAGTGCTAATTTGGAGACCCAGTACTTC.

This clonotype was detected only a few times. One junction end does not reproduce the germline sequence, and a read error may be involved. This chain joins TRBV7-8 and TRBJ2-5; possibly TRBD2 for D (6 bases). CDR1 SGHVS and CDR2 FQNEAQ come from the germline V gene. This CDR3 has 12 amino acids. The CDR3 spells CVSSLGPGTPYF. CDR3 bases: TGTGTCAGCAGCTTAGGCCCCGGGACTCCTTACTTC.

The gene calls are TRBV18 and TRBJ2-1; 7 nucleotides agree with TRBD2. This CDR3 has 15 residues. Trimming at V came to 6 bases and at J to 4 bases, leaving 9 bases not matched to a gene. Germline-derived CDR1 and CDR2 are KGHSH and LQKENI. For the CDR3, the DNA is TGTGCCAGCTCCCCGGGAGGACAACTATACAATGAGCAGTTCTTC. This sequence encodes CASSPGGQLYNEQFF.

V and J are TRBV4-2 and TRBJ2-5, with a weak D call TRBD2 (6 bases). Matching the DNA end better, TRBJ2-7 makes the J call doubtful. CDR1 is LGHNA, CDR2 YNFKEQ, per germline. The CDR3 loop spans 15 amino acids. CDR3 nucleotide sequence: TGTGCCAGCAGCCAGGAGGGTAGTATCCTCTACGAGCAGTACTTC. It is translated as CASSQEGSILYEQYF.

There are a few counts of this clonotype. The chain joins TRBV2 to TRBJ2-2; D tentatively reads TRBD1 or TRBD2 (5 bases each). This CDR3 is built from 16 residues. The V and J ends lost 8 bases and 5 bases respectively, with 21 bases between them. CDR1 is SNHLY, CDR2 FYNNEI, per germline. CDR3 loop: CASQSYQGPGTGELFF. CDR3 sequence (DNA): TGTGCCAGCCAGTCTTACCAGGGACCGGGGACCGGGGAGCTGTTTTTT.

This clonotype appeared a few times. The chain uses TRBV7-2 and TRBJ1-4, with TRBD1 identical over 7 bases. V trimming: 1 base; J trimming: 7 bases; junction bases outside the gene matches: 6. Germline V gene data show CDR1 as SGHTA and CDR2 as FQGNSA. The CDR3 is made up of 15 amino acids. CDR3 region: CASSLEAGGFEKLFF. Written as DNA, the CDR3 is TGTGCCAGCAGCTTAGAGGCAGGGGGTTTTGAAAAACTGTTTTTT.

J is TRBJ2-1 and V is TRBV6-2 or TRBV6-3, with no clear D. Germline lookup yields CDR1 MNHEY and CDR2 SVGEGT. V was clipped by 0 bases and J by 10 bases, with 13 bases between them. The CDR3 is 14 residues long. The CDR3 sequence: CASSYSTIAQEQFF. Here the CDR3 DNA reads TGTGCCAGCAGTTACTCCACAATCGCCCAGGAGCAGTTCTTC.

The rearrangement joins TRBV29-1 to TRBJ2-5, with 8 bases that match TRBD2. Near its end, the DNA agrees better with TRBJ2-1, so the J call may be wrong. Germline loops: CDR1 SQVTM, CDR2 ANQGSEA. The length of the CDR3 is 13 residues. CDR3: CSVESGGANEQFF. The CDR3, as DNA: TGCAGCGTTGAGTCCGGGGGGGCCAATGAGCAGTTCTTC.

This clonotype was observed a handful of times. The chain uses TRBV5-1 and TRBJ2-1; 7 bases map to TRBD2. CDR1 and CDR2 from the germline V gene are SGHRS and YFSETQ. V lost 4 bases, J lost 6 bases, and 7 bases stayed unmatched. This CDR3 contains 14 residues. The CDR3, as DNA: TGCGCCAGCAGCGATAGGGCGGGAGTCAATGAGCAGTTCTTC. Its protein product is CASSDRAGVNEQFF.

The rearrangement uses TRBV5-6 and TRBJ2-7, with 10 bases identical to TRBD1. The V segment lost 4 bases and the J segment 9 bases; nucleotides outside the gene matches: 13. Germline values: CDR1 SGHDT, CDR2 YYEEEE. The CDR3 has 15 residues. For the CDR3, the DNA is TGTGCCAGCAGCACGCCGGGACAGGGGATGGAGGGGCAGTACTTC. Residues: CASSTPGQGMEGQYF.

The chain couples TRBV20-1 to TRBJ1-6, with a tentative D call TRBD1 (6 bases). The V gene's germline CDR1 is DFQATT and CDR2 SNEGSKA (reference sequence). The CDR3 spans 13 residues. The V end was cut by 0 bases, the J end by 18 bases, with 18 bases between. CDR3 bases: TGCAGTGCTAGAGACACCATGGTGGGACAAGGCCACTTT. It is translated as CSARDTMVGQGHF.

This clonotype has more than one count but fewer than ten. The rearrangement links TRBV7-9 to TRBJ2-1; unclear D gene. Germline loops: CDR1 SEHNR, CDR2 FQNEAQ (reference sequence). V was trimmed by 1 base and J by 10 bases, leaving 5 bases between them. This CDR3 contains 11 residues. The CDR3 nucleotides are TGTGCCAGCAGCTTAGAGGTAGAGCAGTTCTTC. Protein product: CASSLEVEQFF.

This chain connects TRBV9 to TRBJ2-5, with 7 bases fitting TRBD1. CDR1 and CDR2 from the germline V gene are SGDLS and YYNGEE. The V gene end was trimmed by 0 bases and the J gene end by 5 bases; junction bases not matched to a gene: 13. The CDR3 has 17 amino acids. In DNA form, the CDR3 reads TGTGCCAGCAGCGTAGGGGCCCAGGGGGACCTGGGCGAGACCCAGTACTTC. It encodes CASSVGAQGDLGETQYF.

This sequence joins TRBV12-3 or TRBV12-4 and TRBJ2-3; no firm D call. CDR3 length: 13 residues. V lost 0 bases, J lost 5 bases, and 6 bases lay in between. In DNA form, the CDR3 reads TGTGCCAGCAGTTTAGCGCCAATAGATACGCAGTATTTT. It codes for CASSLAPIDTQYF.

This clonotype was observed a handful of times. The junction differs from germline at one of its ends, possibly a read error. The chain carries TRBV18 and TRBJ1-6; D is undetermined. This CDR3 has 13 residues. The germline V gene encodes CDR1 KGHSH and CDR2 LQKENI. The CDR3 DNA is TGTGCCAGCTCACCACCGACTAATTCACTCCTCCACTTT. It is translated as CASSPPTNSLLHF.

The CDR3 loop reads CASSTVPQETQYF. CDR3 coding DNA: TGTGCCAGCAGCACAGTCCCACAAGAGACCCAGTACTTC. The V call is TRBV5-4, the J call TRBJ2-5, with D uncertain. The V and J ends lost 4 bases and 2 bases respectively, with 9 bases between them. Germline CDR1 SGHNT, CDR2 YYREEE (reference sequence). There are 13 residues in the CDR3.

The CDR3 DNA is TGTGCCAGCAGCAGGGACAGGGGCCCACATACGCAGTATTTT. This encodes CASSRDRGPHTQYF. The rearrangement links TRBV12-3 or TRBV12-4 to TRBJ2-3, with TRBD1 matching 10 bases. The CDR3 is made up of 14 amino acids. J gave up 7 bases and V 6 bases, and 7 bases lay outside the gene matches.

In this sample, this clonotype turned up a few times. The chain employs TRBV29-1 and TRBJ1-2; D uncertain. CDR1 is SQVTM, CDR2 ANQGSEA, per germline. The CDR3 is made up of 13 amino acids. Between the trimmed V and J ends, which lost 5 bases and 4 bases, there was a span of 14 bases. The DNA for the CDR3 is TGCAGCGTTAGAGAACAAACGGGCTATGGCTACACCTTC. This encodes CSVREQTGYGYTF.

The chain is built from TRBV5-1 and TRBJ1-3, with unresolved D. V was shortened by 0 bases and J by 0 bases, with 4 bases between the two germline ends. Germline CDR1 and CDR2: SGHRS and YFSETQ. CDR3 length: 14 residues. The DNA of the CDR3 is TGCGCCAGCAGCTTGGAGAGCTCTGGAAACACCATATATTTT. This codes for CASSLESSGNTIYF.

In this sample, this clonotype turned up a few times. V and J are TRBV4-3 and TRBJ1-6; 9 bases are a match to TRBD1. The CDR3 is 17 amino acids. V lost 4 bases, J lost 5 bases, and 9 bases stayed unmatched. Germline V gives CDR1 LGHNA, CDR2 YSLEER. The CDR3 region is CASSPTGGGGDNSPLHF. DNA of the CDR3: TGCGCCAGCAGCCCTACAGGGGGCGGAGGGGATAATTCACCCCTCCACTTT.

This rearrangement joins TRBV5-1 to TRBJ1-4, with D perhaps matching TRBD1 (6 bases). This CDR3 has 15 amino acids. CDR1 is SGHRS and CDR2 is YFSETQ in the germline V gene. V gave up 4 bases and J gave up 5 bases, with 15 bases separating them. The CDR3 loop reads CASSGKTGGNEKLFF. Written as DNA, the CDR3 is TGCGCCAGCAGCGGGAAGACAGGAGGGAATGAAAAACTGTTTTTT.

This clonotype has just a few counts. The gene calls are TRBV27 and TRBJ2-7; TRBD1 or TRBD2 may be the D gene (5 bases each). Judging by the DNA end, TRBJ2-1 fits better; the J call may be wrong. The CDR3 has 15 residues. From germline, CDR1 is MNHEY and CDR2 SMNVEV (reference sequence). The CDR3 DNA sequence: TGTGCCAGCAGTTTATTTGGGGGAATCGACGGTGAGCAGTTCTTC. Translated, it gives CASSLFGGIDGEQFF.

A few counts support this clonotype. The chain joins TRBV10-3 to TRBJ2-5; 8 bases match TRBD1. The germline gives CDR1 ENHRY, CDR2 SYGVKD. Losses at the gene ends were 2 bases for V and 11 bases for J; bases not matched to a gene: 13. The CDR3 spans 15 residues. The DNA for the CDR3 is TGTGCCATCAGTGAGCCACCACCGACAGGGGTTGAGCAGTACTTC. Translating gives CAISEPPPTGVEQYF.

This clonotype has a handful of counts. The rearrangement links TRBV6-5 to TRBJ2-1; D unclear. The CDR3 loop spans 12 amino acids. Germline-derived CDR1 and CDR2 are MNHEY and SVGAGI. V lost 11 bases to trimming and J lost 0 bases, with 8 bases between them. The chain's CDR3 is CASAASYNEQFF. The CDR3 DNA is TGTGCCTCGGCTGCCTCCTACAATGAGCAGTTCTTC.

This clonotype was counted many times. J is TRBJ2-4 and V is TRBV29-1; possibly TRBD1 for D (7 bases). CDR1 and CDR2 from the germline V gene are SQVTM and ANQGSEA. Trimming left V 5 bases short and J 13 bases short, with 15 bases between. The CDR3 totals 11 residues. The CDR3 DNA reads as TGCAGCGTTCGCGGGACAGACAAACAGTACTTC. It yields the protein CSVRGTDKQYF.

This chain connects TRBV2 to TRBJ2-7; TRBD2 matches at 7 bases. This CDR3 spans 10 amino acids. V gave up 11 bases and J gave up 6 bases; unmatched junction bases: 4. The germline V gene encodes CDR1 SNHLY and CDR2 FYNNEI. In DNA, the CDR3 is TGTGCCGGACGCGGGGGCGAGCAGTACTTC. Residues: CAGRGGEQYF.

V usage is TRBV3-1 and J usage is TRBJ2-4; D is possibly TRBD2 (6 bases). The germline V gene has CDR1 LGHDT and CDR2 YNNKEL (reference sequence). V was pared by 4 bases and J by 6 bases, with 10 bases between. The CDR3 is 13 amino acids. Here the CDR3 reads CASSLVGGNIQYF. In DNA form, the CDR3 reads TGTGCCAGCAGCCTCGTGGGGGGAAACATTCAGTACTTC. Drawing the rest from reference TRBV3-1 and TRBJ2-4, the complete variable domain is DTAVSQTPKYLVTQMGNDKSIKCEQNLGHDTMYWYKQDSKKFLKIMFSYNNKELIINETVPNRFSPKSPDKAHLNLHINSLELGDSAVYFCASSLVGGNIQYFGAGTRLSVL.

This clonotype was detected only a few times. This rearrangement joins TRBV29-1 to TRBJ2-6, with TRBD1 identical over 7 bases. CDR1 SQVTM and CDR2 ANQGSEA come from the germline V gene. The CDR3 extends over 20 amino acids. The V and J ends lost 4 bases and 0 bases, in that order; junction bases with no gene match: 18. The CDR3 loop reads CSVVLSTPGTETSGANVLTF. The CDR3 DNA reads TGCAGCGTTGTTCTCTCCACACCAGGGACAGAGACCTCTGGGGCCAACGTCCTGACTTTC.

This clonotype was observed a few times. The rearrangement links TRBV12-3 or TRBV12-4 to TRBJ1-2, with TRBD1 identical over 7 bases. V dropped 11 bases and J dropped 2; count of bases not matched to a gene: 8. The CDR3 consists of 13 residues. CDR3 nucleotides: TGTGCCCTAAGGGGGCCCGGGAACTATGGCTACACCTTC. Translated, it gives CALRGPGNYGYTF.